The 2 T cell receptor beta chains listed next were all sequenced from one sample in a study of T cell repertoires in cytomegalovirus infection. Antigens of these TCRs are unknown. TCRdb called the reads again in MiXCR, with one record for every CDR3 protein. The sample records 700,000 to 950,000 distinct CDR3 sequences, less than 35% being singletons. The specimen was cultured CD8+ T cells from PBMCs, collected from culture after CMV antigen stimulation. Receptors were obtained from a human donor in good health (CMV status not recorded). Some clones in this sample may be carry-over from other donors' samples.

V and J are TRBV6-1 and TRBJ2-7; TRBD1 aligns across 11 bases. Germline CDR1 reads MNHNS; CDR2 reads SASEGT. This CDR3 has 16 amino acids. Trimming took 0 bases from V and 3 from J; bases not matched to a gene: 4. The CDR3 is CASSEARDRGFYEQYV. The CDR3 DNA sequence: TGTGCCAGCAGTGAAGCGCGGGACAGGGGGTTCTACGAGCAGTACGTC.

This clonotype was counted only a few times. The chain employs TRBV24-1 and TRBJ2-1, with 8 bases matching TRBD2. V trimming: 4 bases; J trimming: 0 bases; junction bases outside the gene matches: 4. CDR1 is KGHDR and CDR2 is SFDVKD in the germline V gene. The CDR3 runs to 16 residues. The CDR3 sequence: CATSDLTSDSYNEQFF. The CDR3 DNA is TGTGCCACCAGTGACCTGACTAGCGACTCCTACAATGAGCAGTTCTTC.